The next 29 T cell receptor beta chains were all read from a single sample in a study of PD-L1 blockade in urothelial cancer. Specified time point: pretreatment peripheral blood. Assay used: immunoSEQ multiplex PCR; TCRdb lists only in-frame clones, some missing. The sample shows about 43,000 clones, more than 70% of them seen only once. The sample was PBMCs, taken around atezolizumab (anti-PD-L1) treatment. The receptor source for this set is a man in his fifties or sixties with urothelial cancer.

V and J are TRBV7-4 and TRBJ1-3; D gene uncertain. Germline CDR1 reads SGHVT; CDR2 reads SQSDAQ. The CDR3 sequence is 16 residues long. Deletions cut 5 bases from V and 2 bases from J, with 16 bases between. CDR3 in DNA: TGTGCCAGCAGCCAACTTTTCCGCGCGGCTGGAAACACCATATATTTT. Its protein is CASSQLFRAAGNTIYF.

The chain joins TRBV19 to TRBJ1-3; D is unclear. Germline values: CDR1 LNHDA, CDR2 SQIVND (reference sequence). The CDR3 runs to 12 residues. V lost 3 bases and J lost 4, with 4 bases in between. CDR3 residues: CASSIVGNTIYF. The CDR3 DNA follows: TGTGCCAGTAGTATCGTCGGAAACACCATATATTTT.

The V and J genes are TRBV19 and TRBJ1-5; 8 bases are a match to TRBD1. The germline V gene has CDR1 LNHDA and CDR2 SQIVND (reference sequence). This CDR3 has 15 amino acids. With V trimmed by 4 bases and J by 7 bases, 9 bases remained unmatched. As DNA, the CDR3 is TGTGCCAGTAGTACCCAGGGGGCGAACGACCAGCCCCAGCATTTT. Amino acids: CASSTQGANDQPQHF.

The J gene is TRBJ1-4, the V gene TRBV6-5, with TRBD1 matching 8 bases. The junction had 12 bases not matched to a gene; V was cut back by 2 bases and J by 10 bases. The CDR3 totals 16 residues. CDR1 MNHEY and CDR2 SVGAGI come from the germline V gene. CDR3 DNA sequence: TGTGCCAGCAGTTACACTAGGACAGGGTCCCCTGGAAAACTGTTTTTT. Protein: CASSYTRTGSPGKLFF.

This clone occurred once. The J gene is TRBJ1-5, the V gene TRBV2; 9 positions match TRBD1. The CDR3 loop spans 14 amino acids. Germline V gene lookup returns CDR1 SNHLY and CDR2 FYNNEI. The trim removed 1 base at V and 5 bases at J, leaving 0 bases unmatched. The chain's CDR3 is CASSEGDRDQPQHF. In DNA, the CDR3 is TGTGCCAGCAGTGAAGGGGACAGGGATCAGCCCCAGCATTTT.

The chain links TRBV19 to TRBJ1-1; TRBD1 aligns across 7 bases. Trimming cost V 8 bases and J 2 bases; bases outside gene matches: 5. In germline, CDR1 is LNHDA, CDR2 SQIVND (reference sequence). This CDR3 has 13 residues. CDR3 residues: CASGDRANTEAFF. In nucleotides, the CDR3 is TGTGCCAGTGGAGACAGGGCAAACACTGAAGCTTTCTTT.

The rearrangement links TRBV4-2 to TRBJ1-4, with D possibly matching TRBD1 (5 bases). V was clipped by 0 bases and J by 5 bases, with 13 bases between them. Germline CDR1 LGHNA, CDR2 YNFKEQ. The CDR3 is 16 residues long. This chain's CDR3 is CASSQDGAGTNEKLFF. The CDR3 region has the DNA TGTGCCAGCAGCCAAGATGGGGCAGGTACAAATGAAAAACTGTTTTTT.

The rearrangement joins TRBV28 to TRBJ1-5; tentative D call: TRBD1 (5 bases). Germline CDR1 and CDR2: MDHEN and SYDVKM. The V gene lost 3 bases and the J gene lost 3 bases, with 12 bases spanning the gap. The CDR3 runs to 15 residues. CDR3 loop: CASSLEGEANQPQHF. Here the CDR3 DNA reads TGTGCCAGCAGTTTGGAAGGGGAGGCCAATCAGCCCCAGCATTTT.

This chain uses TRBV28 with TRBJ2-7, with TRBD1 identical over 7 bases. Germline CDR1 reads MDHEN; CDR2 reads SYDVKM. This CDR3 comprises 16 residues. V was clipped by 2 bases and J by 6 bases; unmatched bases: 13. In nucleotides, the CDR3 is TGTGCCAGCAGTTTACCTCTTGACAGGGTTAGTGGCGAGCAGTACTTC. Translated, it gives CASSLPLDRVSGEQYF.

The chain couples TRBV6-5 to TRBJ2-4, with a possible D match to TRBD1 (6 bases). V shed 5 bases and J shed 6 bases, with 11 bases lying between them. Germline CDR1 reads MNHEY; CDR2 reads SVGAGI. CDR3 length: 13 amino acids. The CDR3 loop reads CASSPGQRNIQYF. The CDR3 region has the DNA TGTGCCAGCAGTCCAGGACAGAGAAACATTCAGTACTTC.

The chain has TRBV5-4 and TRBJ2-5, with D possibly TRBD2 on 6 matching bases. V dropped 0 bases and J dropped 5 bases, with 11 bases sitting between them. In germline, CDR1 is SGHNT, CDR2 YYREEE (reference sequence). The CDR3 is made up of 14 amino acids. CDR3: CASSLGGGVETQYF. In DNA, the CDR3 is TGTGCCAGCAGCTTGGGAGGCGGGGTGGAGACCCAGTACTTC.

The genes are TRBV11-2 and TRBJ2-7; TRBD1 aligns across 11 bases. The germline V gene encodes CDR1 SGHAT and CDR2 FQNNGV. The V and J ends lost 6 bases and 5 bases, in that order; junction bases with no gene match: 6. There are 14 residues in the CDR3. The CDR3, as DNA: TGTGCCAGCAGACGGACAGGGGGCCGAAACGAGCAGTACTTC. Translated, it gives CASRRTGGRNEQYF.

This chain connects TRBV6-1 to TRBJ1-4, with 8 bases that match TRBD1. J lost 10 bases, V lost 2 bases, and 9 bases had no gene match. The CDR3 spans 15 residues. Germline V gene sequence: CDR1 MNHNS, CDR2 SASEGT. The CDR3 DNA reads TGTGCCAGCAGTGAAAGGGCAACAGGGGGGATAAAACTGTTTTTT. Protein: CASSERATGGIKLFF.

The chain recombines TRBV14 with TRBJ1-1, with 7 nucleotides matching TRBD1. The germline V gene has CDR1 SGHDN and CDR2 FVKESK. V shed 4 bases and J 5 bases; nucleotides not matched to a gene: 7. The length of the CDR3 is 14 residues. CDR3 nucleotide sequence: TGTGCCAGCAGCCGCGACAGGGCGGGGACTGAAGCTTTCTTT. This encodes CASSRDRAGTEAFF. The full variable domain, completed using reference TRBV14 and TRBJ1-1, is EAGVTQFPSHSVIEKGQTVTLRCDPISGHDNLYWYRRVMGKEIKFLLHFVKESKQDESGMPNNRFLAERTGGTYSTLKVQPAELEDSGVYFCASSRDRAGTEAFFGQGTRLTVV.

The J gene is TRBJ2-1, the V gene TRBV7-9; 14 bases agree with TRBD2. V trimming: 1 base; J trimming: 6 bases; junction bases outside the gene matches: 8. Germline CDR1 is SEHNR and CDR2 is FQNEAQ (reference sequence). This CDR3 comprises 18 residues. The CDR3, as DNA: TGTGCCAGCAGCTTAGGACCGGGACTAGCGGGAGTCGGCAATGAGCAGTTCTTC. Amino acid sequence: CASSLGPGLAGVGNEQFF. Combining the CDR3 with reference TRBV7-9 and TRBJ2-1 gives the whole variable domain DTGVSQNPRHKITKRGQNVTFRCDPISEHNRLYWYRQTLGQGPEFLTYFQNEAQLEKSRLLSDRFSAERPKGSFSTLEIQRTEQGDSAMYLCASSLGPGLAGVGNEQFFGPGTRLTVL.

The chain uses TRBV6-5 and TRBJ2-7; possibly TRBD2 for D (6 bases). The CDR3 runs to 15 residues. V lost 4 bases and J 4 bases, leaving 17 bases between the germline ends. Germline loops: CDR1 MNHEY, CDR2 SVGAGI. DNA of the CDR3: TGTGCCAGCAGTTCCTCGGGAGTTCGTACGTACGAGCAGTACTTC. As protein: CASSSSGVRTYEQYF.

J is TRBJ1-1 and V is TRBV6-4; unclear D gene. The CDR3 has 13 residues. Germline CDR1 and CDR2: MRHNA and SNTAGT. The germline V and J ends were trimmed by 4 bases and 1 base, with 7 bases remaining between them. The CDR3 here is CASSAQENTEAFF. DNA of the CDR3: TGTGCCAGCAGTGCCCAGGAGAACACTGAAGCTTTCTTT.

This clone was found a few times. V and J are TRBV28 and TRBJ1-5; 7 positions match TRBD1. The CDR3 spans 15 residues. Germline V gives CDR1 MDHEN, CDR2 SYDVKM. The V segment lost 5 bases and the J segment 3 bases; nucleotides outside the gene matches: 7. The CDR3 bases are TGTGCCAGCAGTCGGTTACAGGGGAACAATCAGCCCCAGCATTTT. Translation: CASSRLQGNNQPQHF.

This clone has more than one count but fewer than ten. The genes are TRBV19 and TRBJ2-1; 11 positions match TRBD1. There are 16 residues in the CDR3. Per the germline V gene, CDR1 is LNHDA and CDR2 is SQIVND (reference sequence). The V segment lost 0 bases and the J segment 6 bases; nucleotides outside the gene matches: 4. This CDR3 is CASSIETGTGGNEQFF. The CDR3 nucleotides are TGTGCCAGTAGTATAGAAACCGGGACAGGGGGCAATGAGCAGTTCTTC. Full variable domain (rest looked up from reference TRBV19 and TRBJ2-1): DGGITQSPKYLFRKEGQNVTLSCEQNLNHDAMYWYRQDPGQGLRLIYYSQIVNDFQKGDIAEGYSVSREKKESFPLTVTSAQKNPTAFYLCASSIETGTGGNEQFFGPGTRLTVL.

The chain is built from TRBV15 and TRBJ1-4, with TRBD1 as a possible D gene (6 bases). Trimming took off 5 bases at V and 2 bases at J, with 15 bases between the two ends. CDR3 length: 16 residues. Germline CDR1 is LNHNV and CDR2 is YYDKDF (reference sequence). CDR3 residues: CATSAPHGGTNEKLFF. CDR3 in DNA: TGTGCCACCAGCGCCCCCCATGGGGGCACTAATGAAAAACTGTTTTTT.

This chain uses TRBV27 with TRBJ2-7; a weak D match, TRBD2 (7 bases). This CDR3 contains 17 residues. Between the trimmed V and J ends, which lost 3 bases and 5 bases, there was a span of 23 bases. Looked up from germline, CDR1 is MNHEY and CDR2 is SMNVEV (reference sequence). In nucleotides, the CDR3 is TGTGCCAGCAGTTTGACGGGGACCGGGGGGCCCCAAGACGAGCAGTACTTC. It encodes CASSLTGTGGPQDEQYF.

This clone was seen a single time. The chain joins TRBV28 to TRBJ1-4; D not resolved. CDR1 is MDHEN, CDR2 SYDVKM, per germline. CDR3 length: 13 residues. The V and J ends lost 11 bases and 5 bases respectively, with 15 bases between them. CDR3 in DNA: TGTGCCGCGGGGTCGGATAAAAATGAAAAACTGTTTTTT. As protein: CAAGSDKNEKLFF.

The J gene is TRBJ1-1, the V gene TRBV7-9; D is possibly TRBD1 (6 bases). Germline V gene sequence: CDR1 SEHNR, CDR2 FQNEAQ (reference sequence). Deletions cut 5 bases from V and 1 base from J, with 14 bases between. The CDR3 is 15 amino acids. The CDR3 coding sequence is TGTGCCAGCAGCGCTACCGGGACAAGGAACACTGAAGCTTTCTTT. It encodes CASSATGTRNTEAFF.

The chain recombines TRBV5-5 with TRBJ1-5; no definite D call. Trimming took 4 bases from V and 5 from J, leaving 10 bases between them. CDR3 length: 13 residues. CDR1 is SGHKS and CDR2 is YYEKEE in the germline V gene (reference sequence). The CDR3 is CASSLNSDQPQHF. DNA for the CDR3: TGTGCCAGCAGCCTGAATTCAGATCAGCCCCAGCATTTT.

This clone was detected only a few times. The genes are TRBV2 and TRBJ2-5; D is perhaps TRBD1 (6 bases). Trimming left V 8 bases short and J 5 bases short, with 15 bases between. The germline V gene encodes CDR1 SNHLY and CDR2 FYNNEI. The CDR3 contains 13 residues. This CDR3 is CASQGTVSETQYF. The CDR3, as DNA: TGTGCCAGCCAGGGGACGGTTTCTGAGACCCAGTACTTC. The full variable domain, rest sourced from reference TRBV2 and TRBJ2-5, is EPEVTQTPSHQVTQMGQEVILRCVPISNHLYFYWYRQILGQKVEFLVSFYNNEISEKSEIFDDQFSVERPDGSNFTLKIRSTKLEDSAMYFCASQGTVSETQYFGPGTRLLVL.

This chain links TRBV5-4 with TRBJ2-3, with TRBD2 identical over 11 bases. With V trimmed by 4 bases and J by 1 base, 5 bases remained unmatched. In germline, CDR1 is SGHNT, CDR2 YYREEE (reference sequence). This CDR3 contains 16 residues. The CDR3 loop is CASSKPTSGGTDTQYF. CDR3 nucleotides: TGTGCCAGCAGCAAACCGACTAGCGGGGGCACAGATACGCAGTATTTT.

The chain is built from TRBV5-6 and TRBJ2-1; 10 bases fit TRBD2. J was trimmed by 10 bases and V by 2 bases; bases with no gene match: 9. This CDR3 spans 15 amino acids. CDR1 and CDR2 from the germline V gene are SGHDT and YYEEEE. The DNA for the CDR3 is TGTGCCAGCAGCTTAGAACTAGCGGGAACGGGAGAGCAGTTCTTC. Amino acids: CASSLELAGTGEQFF.

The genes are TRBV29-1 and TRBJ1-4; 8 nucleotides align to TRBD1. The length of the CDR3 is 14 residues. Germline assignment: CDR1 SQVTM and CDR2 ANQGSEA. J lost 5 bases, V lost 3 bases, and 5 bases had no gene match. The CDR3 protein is CSVEQQGGNEKLFF. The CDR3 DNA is TGCAGCGTTGAGCAACAGGGGGGGAATGAAAAACTGTTTTTT.

This CDR3 is CASSYAATGPNEKLFF. The DNA of the CDR3 is TGTGCCAGCAGTTACGCGGCGACAGGCCCTAATGAAAAACTGTTTTTT. The genes are TRBV6-5 and TRBJ1-4, with D tentatively TRBD1 (6 bases). From germline, CDR1 is MNHEY and CDR2 SVGAGI. CDR3 length: 16 amino acids. V dropped 2 bases and J dropped 3 bases, with 13 bases sitting between them.